Below, 14 T cell receptor beta chains from the same sample are listed, as sequenced in a study of CD8+ T cells in alopecia areata. Reverse transcribed after extraction, RNA yielded cDNA as the sequencing template. Here immunoSEQ multiplex PCR was the method, and the copy in TCRdb shows in-frame clones only, minus some. This table holds roughly 120,000 clones, roughly three fifths found once. As to treatment: oral pan-JAK inhibitor, 5-10 mg twice daily. Sequenced here: CD4+ T cells sorted from blood, sampled at week 24, from a patient treated with tofacitinib. Receptor source: a human donor with alopecia areata.

The rearrangement joins TRBV30 to TRBJ1-2; D gene unclear. Trimming took 5 bases from V and 8 from J, leaving 18 bases between them. The CDR3 consists of 13 residues. Germline assignment: CDR1 GTSNPN and CDR2 SVGIG (reference sequence). The DNA of the CDR3 is TGTGCCTGGGCGAGGGTGGCGGGTAACGGCTACACCTTC. This encodes CAWARVAGNGYTF.

The V and J genes are TRBV11-2 and TRBJ2-5; D might be TRBD1 or TRBD2, each matching 5 bases. With 8 bases removed from V and 1 base from J, the gap between germline ends came to 17 bases. The CDR3 extends over 15 amino acids. CDR1 is SGHAT and CDR2 is FQNNGV in the germline V gene. CDR3 DNA: TGTGCCAGCGGACTCCCTACGGGGCTCCAAGAGACCCAGTACTTC. Translation: CASGLPTGLQETQYF.

The V gene is TRBV5-1, the J gene TRBJ2-7, with TRBD2 identical over 11 bases. The V gene end was trimmed by 3 bases and the J gene end by 0 bases; junction bases not matched to a gene: 5. Germline lookup yields CDR1 SGHRS and CDR2 YFSETQ. The CDR3 is made up of 16 amino acids. The CDR3: CASSSSGTSGSYEQYF. The CDR3, as DNA: TGCGCCAGCAGCTCCTCCGGGACTAGCGGCTCCTACGAGCAGTACTTC. Filled out from reference TRBV5-1 and TRBJ2-7, the complete variable domain reads KAGVTQTPRYLIKTRGQQVTLSCSPISGHRSVSWYQQTPGQGLQFLFEYFSETQRNKGNFPGRFSGRQFSNSRSEMNVSTLELGDSALYLCASSSSGTSGSYEQYFGPGTRLTVT.

There are a few counts of this clone. The chain links TRBV4-1 to TRBJ1-2; TRBD1 aligns across 8 bases. V gave up 4 bases and J gave up 8 bases; unmatched junction bases: 15. The CDR3 has 16 residues. CDR1 and CDR2 from the germline V gene are MGHRA and YSYEKL. The CDR3 nucleotides read TGCGCCAGCAGCCGGATCGGACAGGGCCCTTCGTTAGGCTACACCTTC. Amino acid sequence: CASSRIGQGPSLGYTF.

The V call is TRBV5-4, the J call TRBJ2-2; D not resolved. Germline V CDR1 and CDR2: SGHNT, YYREEE (reference sequence). The CDR3 has 14 residues. Trimming took off 1 base at V and 3 bases at J, with 7 bases between the two ends. The CDR3 protein is CASSLIRDTGELFF. The CDR3 coding sequence is TGTGCCAGCAGCTTGATTAGAGACACCGGGGAGCTGTTTTTT.

The rearrangement uses TRBV9 and TRBJ1-1; D uncertain. Trimming shortened V by 5 bases and J by 4 bases, and 12 bases separated the two germline ends. The CDR3 length is 13 residues. Germline V CDR1 and CDR2: SGDLS, YYNGEE. The CDR3 here is CASRSTERTEAFF. CDR3 coding DNA: TGTGCCAGCAGGTCCACGGAGCGCACTGAAGCTTTCTTT.

The chain couples TRBV7-2 to TRBJ2-1, with D possibly matching TRBD2 (5 bases). The V and J ends lost 2 bases and 9 bases respectively, with 11 bases between them. This CDR3 has 13 residues. Per germline, CDR1 SGHTA and CDR2 FQGNSA. CDR3 region: CASSLPSSSEQFF. CDR3 nucleotide sequence: TGTGCCAGCAGCTTACCCTCTAGCAGTGAGCAGTTCTTC.

The chain uses TRBV5-4 and TRBJ2-3; 9 bases are shared with TRBD1. The CDR3 is 14 amino acids. Looked up from germline, CDR1 is SGHNT and CDR2 is YYREEE (reference sequence). J was trimmed by 6 bases and V by 3 bases; bases with no gene match: 5. In nucleotides, the CDR3 is TGTGCCAGCAGCTCGGGACAGGGAATCGATACGCAGTATTTT. Its protein product is CASSSGQGIDTQYF.

The genes are TRBV9 and TRBJ1-2; D not certain. V shed 4 bases and J shed 7 bases, with 20 bases lying between them. The CDR3 is 15 amino acids. Germline V lookup: CDR1 SGDLS, CDR2 YYNGEE. The chain's CDR3 is CASSSPTAEKVGYTF. The DNA of the CDR3 is TGTGCCAGCAGCTCCCCGACGGCAGAGAAAGTTGGCTACACCTTC.

CDR3 residues: CASSPDANYGYTF. CDR3 DNA: TGTGCCAGCAGTCCCGACGCTAACTATGGCTACACCTTC. The chain links TRBV6-5 to TRBJ1-2, with no clear D. Germline V gene lookup returns CDR1 MNHEY and CDR2 SVGAGI. V was pared by 5 bases and J by 0 bases, with 7 bases between. This CDR3 region has 13 residues.

This chain connects TRBV15 to TRBJ1-2, with 8 nucleotides matching TRBD1. Germline-derived CDR1 and CDR2 are LNHNV and YYDKDF (reference sequence). The V segment lost 6 bases and the J segment 4 bases; nucleotides outside the gene matches: 7. This CDR3 region has 14 residues. The CDR3 DNA is TGTGCCACCAGGAGGTACGGGACAGGCTATGGCTACACCTTC. This sequence encodes CATRRYGTGYGYTF.

This clone was picked up a small number of times. J is TRBJ1-1 and V is TRBV10-3, with a tentative D call TRBD1 (5 bases). Germline CDR1 ENHRY, CDR2 SYGVKD. Trimming took 2 bases from V and 3 from J, leaving 13 bases between them. The CDR3 consists of 15 residues. The CDR3: CAISEPPRGDTEAFF. The CDR3 region has the DNA TGTGCCATCAGTGAGCCCCCCCGGGGGGACACTGAAGCTTTCTTT.

The chain uses TRBV5-6 and TRBJ2-2; 10 positions agree with TRBD1. The J segment lost 7 bases and the V segment lost 3 bases, leaving 6 bases of the junction unmatched. CDR3 size: 15 residues. Germline V lookup: CDR1 SGHDT, CDR2 YYEEEE. The CDR3 loop is CASSYLGTGVGELFF. The CDR3 coding sequence is TGTGCCAGCAGCTACCTGGGGACAGGGGTCGGGGAGCTGTTTTTT.

The rearrangement links TRBV30 to TRBJ1-1; D possibly corresponds to TRBD1 (5 bases). From germline, CDR1 is GTSNPN and CDR2 SVGIG (reference sequence). Trimming stripped 3 bases from V and 0 bases from J, with 14 bases between. This CDR3 contains 15 residues. Here the CDR3 reads CAWSPPGGMNTEAFF. CDR3 DNA sequence: TGTGCCTGGAGCCCCCCGGGGGGAATGAACACTGAAGCTTTCTTT.